Below are 9 T cell receptor beta chains sequenced from a single sample in a study of CD8 T cells in ankylosing spondylitis. TCRdb redid the calling of the 5' RACE reads with MiXCR, one entry per CDR3 protein. This table has 200,000 to 300,000 distinct CDR3 sequences, roughly 25% appearing once. Source material: blood, either unsorted or a sorted T cell fraction (not recorded which). The receptors were sampled from a male donor with ankylosing spondylitis or in good health (not recorded which).

This clonotype was observed a single time. This chain joins TRBV11-2 and TRBJ2-5; tentatively, D is TRBD1 (6 bases). The CDR3 is 14 amino acids. Germline lookup yields CDR1 SGHAT and CDR2 FQNNGV. Between the trimmed V and J ends, which lost 5 bases and 4 bases, there was a span of 14 bases. As DNA, the CDR3 is TGTGCCAGCAGCGCCCTGGGGGCGGGAGAGACCCAGTACTTC. The encoded protein is CASSALGAGETQYF.

This chain joins TRBV20-1 and TRBJ1-1; tentative D call: TRBD1 (5 bases). The CDR3 totals 14 residues. In germline, CDR1 is DFQATT, CDR2 SNEGSKA (reference sequence). The germline V and J ends were trimmed by 4 bases and 4 bases, with 16 bases remaining between them. This chain's CDR3 is CSATFRGRSTEAFF. CDR3 DNA: TGCAGTGCTACCTTTAGGGGCCGGTCCACTGAAGCTTTCTTT.

The chain has TRBV6-5 and TRBJ2-7; D is unclear. CDR1 is MNHEY, CDR2 SVGAGI, per germline. The CDR3 runs 13 residues. Trimming removed 0 bases from V and 6 bases from J, with 9 bases in between. CDR3 sequence (DNA): TGTGCCAGCAGTTACTCGGGTTACCTCGAGCAGTACTTC. Encoded protein: CASSYSGYLEQYF.

This clonotype has ten or more counts. This chain joins TRBV19 and TRBJ1-2; the D is unclear. Per germline, CDR1 LNHDA and CDR2 SQIVND (reference sequence). This CDR3 is 13 amino acids long. The germline V and J ends were trimmed by 3 bases and 4 bases, with 9 bases remaining between them. CDR3 nucleotides: TGTGCCAGTAGTATCCAGCAGAGCTATGGCTACACCTTC. Translation: CASSIQQSYGYTF.

This clonotype appeared a few times. This chain connects TRBV29-1 to TRBJ2-5; D unclear. The V gene lost 2 bases and the J gene lost 5 bases, with 6 bases spanning the gap. From germline, CDR1 is SQVTM and CDR2 ANQGSEA. The CDR3 is 11 residues long. DNA of the CDR3: TGCAGCGTTGAAAACTGGGAGACCCAGTACTTC. It codes for CSVENWETQYF.

This clonotype came up a few times. The chain recombines TRBV12-3 or TRBV12-4 with TRBJ2-3; D is perhaps TRBD1 (5 bases). V lost 5 bases and J 4 bases, leaving 10 bases between the germline ends. CDR3 length: 13 residues. The CDR3 sequence: CASSKKGADTQYF. CDR3 coding DNA: TGTGCCAGCAGTAAAAAAGGGGCAGATACGCAGTATTTT.

This clonotype was observed at least ten times. The CDR3 loop is CSASSGGTEAFF. CDR3 coding DNA: TGCAGCGCTTCCTCCGGAGGCACTGAAGCTTTCTTT. The gene calls are TRBV29-1 and TRBJ1-1; D remains ambiguous. The V gene lost 7 bases and the J gene lost 4 bases, with 13 bases spanning the gap. The CDR3 covers 12 residues. Germline CDR1 is SQVTM and CDR2 is ANQGSEA.

This clonotype was seen a few times. The V call is TRBV2, the J call TRBJ2-3; 11 nucleotides align to TRBD2. The V gene end was trimmed by 4 bases and the J gene end by 14 bases; junction bases not matched to a gene: 14. Germline CDR1 SNHLY, CDR2 FYNNEI. The CDR3 contains 15 residues. CDR3 sequence reads: CASSGRLAGGHGLYF. For the CDR3, the DNA is TGTGCCAGCAGTGGTAGGCTAGCGGGGGGCCACGGTCTGTATTTT.

The V and J genes are TRBV20-1 and TRBJ2-3, with D possibly called TRBD1 or TRBD2 (5 bases each). This CDR3 comprises 14 residues. With 4 bases removed from V and 0 bases from J, the gap between germline ends came to 11 bases. Per the germline V gene, CDR1 is DFQATT and CDR2 is SNEGSKA (reference sequence). The CDR3 bases are TGCAGTGCTAACCGGGACCCGAGCACAGATACGCAGTATTTT. Protein: CSANRDPSTDTQYF.